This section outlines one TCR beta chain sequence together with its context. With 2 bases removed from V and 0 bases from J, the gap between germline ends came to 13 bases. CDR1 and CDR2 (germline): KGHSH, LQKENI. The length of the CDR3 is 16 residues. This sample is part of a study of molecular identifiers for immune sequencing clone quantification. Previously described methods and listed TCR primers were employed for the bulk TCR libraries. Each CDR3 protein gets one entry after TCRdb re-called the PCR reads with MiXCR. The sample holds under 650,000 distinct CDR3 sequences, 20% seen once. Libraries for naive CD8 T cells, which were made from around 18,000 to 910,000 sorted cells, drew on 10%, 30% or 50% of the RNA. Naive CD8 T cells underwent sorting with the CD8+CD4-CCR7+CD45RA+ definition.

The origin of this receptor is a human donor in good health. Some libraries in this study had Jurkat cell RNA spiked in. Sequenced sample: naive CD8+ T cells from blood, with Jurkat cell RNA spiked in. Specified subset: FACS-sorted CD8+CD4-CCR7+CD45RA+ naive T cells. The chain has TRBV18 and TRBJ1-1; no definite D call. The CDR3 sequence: CASSPNHGELNTEAFF. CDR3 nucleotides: TGTGCCAGCTCACCAAATCATGGAGAGCTGAACACTGAAGCTTTCTTT.